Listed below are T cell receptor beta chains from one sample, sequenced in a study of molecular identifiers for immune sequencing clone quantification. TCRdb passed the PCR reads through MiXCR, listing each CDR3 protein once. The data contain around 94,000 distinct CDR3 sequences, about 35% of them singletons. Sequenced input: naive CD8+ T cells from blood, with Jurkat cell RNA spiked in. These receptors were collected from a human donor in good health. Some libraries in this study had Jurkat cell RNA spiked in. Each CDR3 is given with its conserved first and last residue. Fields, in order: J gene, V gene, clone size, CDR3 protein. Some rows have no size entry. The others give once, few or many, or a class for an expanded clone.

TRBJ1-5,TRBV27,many,CASATGAKQPQHF
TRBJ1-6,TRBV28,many,CASSLVNSPLHF
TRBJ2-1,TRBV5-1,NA,CASSLSSGFEEFF
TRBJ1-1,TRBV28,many,CASSSQVGLQNTEAFF
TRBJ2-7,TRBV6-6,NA,CASSYNPLDDYEQYF
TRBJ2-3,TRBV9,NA,CASSATSGASTDTQYF
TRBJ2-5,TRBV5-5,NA,CASRKSQETQYF
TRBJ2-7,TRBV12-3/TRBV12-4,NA,CAARDRVTYEQYF
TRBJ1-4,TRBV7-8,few,CASSLLATNEKLFF
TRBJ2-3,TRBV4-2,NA,CASSQTGGGRTDTQYF
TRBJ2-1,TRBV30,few,CAWNSGTSGMGGEQFF
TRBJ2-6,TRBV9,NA,CASSVTLRGVAGANVLTF
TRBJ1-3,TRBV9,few,CASSVAGYSGNTIYF
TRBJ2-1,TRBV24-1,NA,CATSDLHRGHEQFF
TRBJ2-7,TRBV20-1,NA,CSARPRIGAGIYEQYF
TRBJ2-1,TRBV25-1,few,CASSLAPAKYNEQFF
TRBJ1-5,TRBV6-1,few,CASSVRPSNQPQHF
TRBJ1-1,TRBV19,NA,CASSIAPNTEAFF
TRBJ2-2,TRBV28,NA,CASSTGTGYAGELFF
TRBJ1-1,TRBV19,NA,CACTGGYTEAFF
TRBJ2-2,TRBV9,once,CASSDLGKGTGELFF
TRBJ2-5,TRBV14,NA,CASSQLPLGGQETQYF
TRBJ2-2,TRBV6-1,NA,CTSIFGGPTVTGELSF
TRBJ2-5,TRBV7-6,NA,CASSPRNRQQQETQYF
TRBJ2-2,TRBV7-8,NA,CASSPPRGRDTGELFF
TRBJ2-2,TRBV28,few,CASSLYGVDTGELFF
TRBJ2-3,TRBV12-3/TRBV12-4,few,CASSLGGRTDTQYF
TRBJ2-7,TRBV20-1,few,CSARREGYEQYF
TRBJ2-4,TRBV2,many,CASRGLAESIQYF
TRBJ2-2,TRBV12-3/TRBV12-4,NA,CASSQHPALGELFF
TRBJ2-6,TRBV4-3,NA,CASSQAPPSGANVLTF
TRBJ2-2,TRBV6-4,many,CASSYLAGGPLFF
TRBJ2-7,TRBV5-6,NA,CASSLPGSLYEQYF
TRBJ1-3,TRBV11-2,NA,CASRYSYRSGNTIYF
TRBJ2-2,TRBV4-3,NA,CASSLDTGELFF
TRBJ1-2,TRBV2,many,CASSEFETYGYTF
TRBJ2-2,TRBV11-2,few,CASRDWTATGELFF